This TCR beta chain originates from a study of glioma-infiltrating T cells. Study observations and caveats: Only very few CDR3 sequences appeared in both tissue and blood. Non-neoplastic patients had below-expected tissue-blood divergence, while all gliomas exceeded expectation.

The iRepertoire nested amplicon-rescue multiplex PCR amplified TCR alpha and beta CDR3s from RNA. Tissue mRNA or PBMC total RNA, roughly 95-400 ng, went into one-step reverse transcription and amplification. TCRdb re-called the multiplex PCR reads with MiXCR, one entry per CDR3 protein. The table has some 100,000 distinct CDR3 sequences, 20% to 25% seen once. The table lists this clonotype with a few counts. Its antigen is currently unknown. CDR3 size: 13 residues. V was cut by 5 bases and J by 8 bases, with 15 bases left in between. Looked up from germline, CDR1 is SNHLY and CDR2 is FYNNEI. This chain uses TRBV2 with TRBJ1-2, with a tentative D call TRBD1 (5 bases). The sequencing input was glioma tissue, nonneoplastic brain tissue, or PBMCs (not recorded which). This clonotype originated in a human donor with low-grade glioma or glioblastoma, undergoing nonglioma brain surgery, or in good health (not recorded which). CDR3 sequence reads: CASSTGLGRGYTF. CDR3 in DNA: TGTGCCAGCAGTACGGGCCTGGGACGGGGCTACACCTTC.